The clone carrying this T cell receptor beta chain was detected many times. Its antigen is still unknown. The data are from a study of T cells in Graves' hyperthyroidism and ophthalmopathy. V lost 0 bases, J lost 4 bases, and 5 bases stayed unmatched. This CDR3 comprises 17 residues. The germline CDR1 and CDR2 sequences are LGHNA and YSLEER. TCR beta CDR3 sequences were amplified from RNA transcripts. The HTBI primer set drove a first-round RT-PCR of the TCR CDR3. TCRdb reanalysed the multiplex PCR reads using MiXCR and keeps one entry per CDR3 protein. This table has around 600,000 distinct CDR3 sequences, more than 13% appearing once. General study results and limits: The model predicted ophthalmopathy a median around 6.5 months before onset.

Active moderate-to-severe ophthalmopathy, Clinical Activity Score at least 3, NOSPECS at least 4, under 3 months' duration. Diagnosing involved the use of clinical symptoms, serum thyroxine and TRAb, thyroid ultrasound and orbital computed tomography. Fresh peripheral blood, approximately 10 ml, yielded the PBMCs. The chain couples TRBV4-3 to TRBJ2-5, with 13 bases identical to TRBD2. Sequencing was performed on blood. This clonotype was sampled from a woman under 30 with Graves' ophthalmopathy. The CDR3 loop is CASSQDMTSGRLETQYF. The DNA of the CDR3 is TGCGCCAGCAGCCAAGATATGACTAGCGGGAGGTTAGAGACCCAGTACTTC.